The 25 T cell receptor beta chains listed next were all sequenced from one sample in a study of beta chain features in type 1 diabetes. Study results and caveats: Shorter TCRB CDR3s, moderately but significantly so, were found in Type 1 diabetes patients in all four CD4+ subsets.

Investigators reverse transcribed all isolated RNA, so they sequenced expressed TCRB transcripts. Libraries were prepared by immunoSEQ multiplex PCR; TCRdb keeps only in-frame clonotypes and omits some of them. The table records roughly 400,000 clones, roughly 9.8% of them present only once. Antigens for these TCRs are unknown. Source material: central memory CD4+ T cells from blood. These receptor sequences come from a man aged 25 to 40 with type 1 diabetes.

This clone was seen a handful of times. The chain couples TRBV7-2 to TRBJ1-2; a weak D match, TRBD1 (5 bases). Deletions cut 1 base from V and 7 bases from J, with 13 bases between. CDR1 is SGHTA and CDR2 is FQGNSA in the germline V gene. The CDR3 loop spans 14 amino acids. CDR3 coding DNA: TGTGCCAGCAGCTTAGGTCAGGGCGGCGGTGGCTACACCTTC. It translates to CASSLGQGGGGYTF.

V and J are TRBV6-5 and TRBJ2-7; weak D call: TRBD1 (6 bases). With 5 bases removed from V and 1 base from J, the gap between germline ends came to 15 bases. Germline loops: CDR1 MNHEY, CDR2 SVGAGI. This CDR3 is built from 15 residues. The CDR3 region has the DNA TGTGCCAGCAGTACCCACCGGGACATATCCTACGAGCAGTACTTC. Its translation: CASSTHRDISYEQYF.

The rearrangement links TRBV5-6 to TRBJ2-1, with D unclear. Germline assignment: CDR1 SGHDT and CDR2 YYEEEE. Trimming cost V 3 bases and J 4 bases, with 20 bases left between them. CDR3 length equals 17 residues. As DNA, the CDR3 is TGTGCCAGCAGCTGGGGTCCTGGTTCGACCGGATACAATGAGCAGTTCTTC. It specifies CASSWGPGSTGYNEQFF.

This chain joins TRBV2 and TRBJ2-5; D is undetermined. The V end was cut by 6 bases, the J end by 4 bases, with 15 bases between. Germline CDR1 SNHLY, CDR2 FYNNEI. The CDR3 loop spans 14 amino acids. The chain's CDR3 is CASSSLRGGETQYF. CDR3 coding DNA: TGTGCCAGCAGCTCACTGCGAGGCGGAGAGACCCAGTACTTC.

This clone was found a few times. The chain has TRBV6-6 and TRBJ1-2, with D maybe TRBD1 (6 bases). The CDR3 consists of 13 residues. Trimming stripped 2 bases from V and 6 bases from J, with 10 bases between. Germline V gene sequence: CDR1 MNHNY, CDR2 SVGAGI (reference sequence). The chain's CDR3 is CASSYGNRDGYTF. CDR3 sequence (DNA): TGTGCCAGCAGTTACGGGAACAGGGATGGCTACACCTTC.

This clone was counted ten times or more. This chain joins TRBV5-1 and TRBJ2-2; TRBD1 aligns across 10 bases. The germline V gene has CDR1 SGHRS and CDR2 YFSETQ. This CDR3 contains 18 residues. The trim removed 5 bases at V and 5 bases at J, leaving 15 bases unmatched. The CDR3 loop is CASSMVSWDRGETGELFF. The DNA for the CDR3 is TGCGCCAGCAGTATGGTTTCGTGGGACAGGGGAGAAACCGGGGAGCTGTTTTTT.

The V call is TRBV6-6, the J call TRBJ1-5; no reliable D call. Germline V lookup: CDR1 MNHNY, CDR2 SVGAGI (reference sequence). Trimming cost V 7 bases and J 7 bases, with 11 bases left between them. CDR3 length equals 12 residues. The CDR3 region is CASTTFGQPQHF. In DNA form, the CDR3 reads TGTGCCAGCACCACGTTCGGACAGCCCCAGCATTTT.

The chain employs TRBV28 and TRBJ1-2; 8 positions agree with TRBD1. The CDR3 runs to 12 residues. V was pared by 11 bases and J by 4 bases, with 6 bases of the junction left unmatched. Germline loops: CDR1 MDHEN, CDR2 SYDVKM. This CDR3 is CASTDRGYGYTF. In DNA, the CDR3 is TGTGCCTCCACTGACAGGGGCTATGGCTACACCTTC.

On this clone: Its ends do not fully match the called genes, so a read error is possible. This same CDR3 is encoded by further DNA sequences in the sample. The J gene is TRBJ1-1, the V gene TRBV30; D may be TRBD1 (5 bases). CDR3 length: 11 residues. The germline V gene has CDR1 GTSNPN and CDR2 SVGIG (reference sequence). The CDR3 coding sequence is TGTGCCTGGAGTCGGGGGGGGGAGGGAATCTTT. It encodes CAWSRGGEGIF.

This clone was seen only a few times. This rearrangement joins TRBV7-2 to TRBJ2-1; D unresolved. There are 13 residues in the CDR3. Germline CDR1 and CDR2: SGHTA and FQGNSA. With 5 bases removed from V and 4 bases from J, the gap between germline ends came to 9 bases. CDR3 amino acids: CASSERVYNEQFF. The CDR3 nucleotides read TGTGCCAGCAGCGAACGAGTATACAATGAGCAGTTCTTC.

The rearrangement joins TRBV5-1 to TRBJ2-3, with D possibly TRBD1 on 6 matching bases. Germline-derived CDR1 and CDR2 are SGHRS and YFSETQ. The V end was cut by 5 bases, the J end by 1 base, with 14 bases between. The CDR3 loop spans 15 amino acids. The CDR3 sequence: CASRSQGTGTDTQYF. CDR3 DNA sequence: TGCGCCAGCAGATCCCAGGGGACCGGCACAGATACGCAGTATTTT. The full variable domain, in which reference TRBV5-1 and TRBJ2-3 provide the parts outside the CDR3, is KAGVTQTPRYLIKTRGQQVTLSCSPISGHRSVSWYQQTPGQGLQFLFEYFSETQRNKGNFPGRFSGRQFSNSRSEMNVSTLELGDSALYLCASRSQGTGTDTQYFGPGTRLTVL.

The gene calls are TRBV5-1 and TRBJ1-2; 10 positions agree with TRBD1. Per the germline V gene, CDR1 is SGHRS and CDR2 is YFSETQ. Trimming cost V 2 bases and J 8 bases; bases outside gene matches: 9. There are 15 residues in the CDR3. For the CDR3, the DNA is TGCGCCAGCAGCTTAACCACCGGGACAGGGGTCGGCTACACCTTC. Translating it yields CASSLTTGTGVGYTF.

This clone was detected many times. V is TRBV28 and J is TRBJ2-7; D gene uncertain. Germline V gives CDR1 MDHEN, CDR2 SYDVKM. V was trimmed by 8 bases and J by 2 bases, leaving 13 bases between them. The CDR3 length is 13 residues. The CDR3 nucleotides read TGTGCCAGCGGATTATCTCCGACCTACGAGCAGTACTTC. Its translation is CASGLSPTYEQYF.

This clone showed up many times. V is TRBV18 and J is TRBJ2-3, with 7 positions matching TRBD2. The germline V gene has CDR1 KGHSH and CDR2 LQKENI. J lost 1 base, V lost 2 bases, and 6 bases had no gene match. This CDR3 spans 16 amino acids. CDR3 sequence (DNA): TGTGCCAGCTCACCATTTGCGGGAGAGGGCACAGATACGCAGTATTTT. It specifies CASSPFAGEGTDTQYF.

The sample holds a few counts of this clone. The V and J genes are TRBV11-2 and TRBJ2-2; D may be TRBD1 (6 bases). V lost 2 bases and J 7 bases, leaving 14 bases between the germline ends. The CDR3 has 15 amino acids. Germline CDR1 reads SGHAT; CDR2 reads FQNNGV. The CDR3 spells CASSLWAGVNGELFF. CDR3 coding DNA: TGTGCCAGCAGCTTATGGGCAGGGGTTAACGGGGAGCTGTTTTTT.

This clone was observed a few times. The chain has TRBV9 and TRBJ2-7; TRBD2 aligns across 8 bases. Germline loops: CDR1 SGDLS, CDR2 YYNGEE. J was trimmed by 2 bases and V by 4 bases; bases with no gene match: 5. This CDR3 spans 14 amino acids. The CDR3: CASSLGGGTYEQYF. The CDR3 DNA sequence: TGTGCCAGCAGCCTGGGCGGGGGGACCTACGAGCAGTACTTC.

This clone was counted ten times or more. This chain uses TRBV5-5 with TRBJ2-1, with D tentatively TRBD2 (6 bases). Germline CDR1 SGHKS, CDR2 YYEKEE (reference sequence). V was clipped by 4 bases and J by 7 bases, with 18 bases between them. This CDR3 is built from 15 residues. CDR3 DNA sequence: TGTGCCAGCAGCCCGCGTGAGGGCCGGGGGAATGAGCAGTTCTTC. This gives the protein CASSPREGRGNEQFF. Drawing the rest from reference TRBV5-5 and TRBJ2-1, the complete variable domain is DAGVTQSPTHLIKTRGQQVTLRCSPISGHKSVSWYQQVLGQGPQFIFQYYEKEERGRGNFPDRFSARQFPNYSSELNVNALLLGDSALYLCASSPREGRGNEQFFGPGTRLTVL.

This clone was observed a handful of times. The germline gene is not matched at one end of the junction; a read error may be the cause. V and J are TRBV7-9 and TRBJ2-7; TRBD2 aligns across 13 bases. There are 13 residues in the CDR3. In germline, CDR1 is SEHNR, CDR2 FQNEAQ (reference sequence). DNA for the CDR3: TGTGCCAGCAGCATAGGGCTGACGGGACTAGCGGGATTC. It yields the protein CASSIGLTGLAGF.

CDR3 nucleotide sequence: TGTGCCAGCAGTAAAGCCCTGAACACTGAAGCTTTCTTT. Amino acid sequence: CASSKALNTEAFF. V usage is TRBV27 and J usage is TRBJ1-1; no clear D. Germline V lookup: CDR1 MNHEY, CDR2 SMNVEV (reference sequence). The CDR3 has 13 amino acids. V dropped 5 bases and J dropped 0 bases, with 7 bases sitting between them.

The chain links TRBV7-9 to TRBJ2-2; 12 nucleotides match TRBD2. The CDR3 is 15 amino acids. Germline lookup yields CDR1 SEHNR and CDR2 FQNEAQ (reference sequence). The V segment lost 4 bases and the J segment 6 bases; nucleotides outside the gene matches: 3. The CDR3 is CASSSLAGGAGELFF. DNA for the CDR3: TGTGCCAGCAGCTCCCTAGCGGGAGGGGCCGGGGAGCTGTTTTTT. The full variable domain, rest sourced from reference TRBV7-9 and TRBJ2-2, is DTGVSQNPRHKITKRGQNVTFRCDPISEHNRLYWYRQTLGQGPEFLTYFQNEAQLEKSRLLSDRFSAERPKGSFSTLEIQRTEQGDSAMYLCASSSLAGGAGELFFGEGSRLTVL.

For this clone: A junction end diverges from the germline sequence, so it may reflect a read error. The V call is TRBV5-4, the J call TRBJ2-2; perhaps TRBD1 as D (7 bases). Germline V gene lookup returns CDR1 SGHNT and CDR2 YYREEE (reference sequence). The CDR3 covers 15 residues. The CDR3 loop is CASSLRQGGHRGAVF. CDR3 nucleotide sequence: TGTGCCAGCAGCCTCCGACAGGGAGGACACCGGGGAGCTGTTTTT.

A few counts support this clone. The gene calls are TRBV27 and TRBJ2-2, with D perhaps being TRBD1 or TRBD2 (5 bases each). CDR1 MNHEY and CDR2 SMNVEV come from the germline V gene (reference sequence). The CDR3 is made up of 15 amino acids. V was trimmed by 4 bases and J by 1 base, leaving 10 bases between them. The CDR3 DNA sequence: TGTGCCAGCAGTTCGGGACGGGGGAACACCGGGGAGCTGTTTTTT. Translated: CASSSGRGNTGELFF.

This clone came up a few times. CDR3 residues: CASSLRGLGTDTQYF. In DNA, the CDR3 is TGTGCCAGCAGTTTAAGGGGGCTTGGCACAGATACGCAGTATTTT. This chain uses TRBV27 with TRBJ2-3; 7 bases are a match to TRBD1. Germline CDR1 reads MNHEY; CDR2 reads SMNVEV (reference sequence). The CDR3 sequence is 15 residues long. The J segment lost 1 base and the V segment lost 2 bases, leaving 3 bases of the junction unmatched.

This clone was detected a few times. The chain employs TRBV2 and TRBJ1-1; 10 bases match TRBD1. The CDR3 is 12 residues long. V was pared by 7 bases and J by 12 bases, with 8 bases of the junction left unmatched. Germline CDR1 SNHLY, CDR2 FYNNEI. The CDR3 DNA reads as TGTGCCAGCACCTGGGACAGGGGTCGGACTTTCTTT. Encoded protein: CASTWDRGRTFF.

The table lists this clone with a few counts. The V and J genes are TRBV30 and TRBJ2-7; TRBD1 aligns across 8 bases. V lost 5 bases, J lost 5 bases, and 2 bases stayed unmatched. This CDR3 spans 11 amino acids. Looked up from germline, CDR1 is GTSNPN and CDR2 is SVGIG (reference sequence). CDR3 nucleotides: TGTGCCTGGGGCAGGGGGCACGAGCAGTACTTC. This sequence encodes CAWGRGHEQYF.